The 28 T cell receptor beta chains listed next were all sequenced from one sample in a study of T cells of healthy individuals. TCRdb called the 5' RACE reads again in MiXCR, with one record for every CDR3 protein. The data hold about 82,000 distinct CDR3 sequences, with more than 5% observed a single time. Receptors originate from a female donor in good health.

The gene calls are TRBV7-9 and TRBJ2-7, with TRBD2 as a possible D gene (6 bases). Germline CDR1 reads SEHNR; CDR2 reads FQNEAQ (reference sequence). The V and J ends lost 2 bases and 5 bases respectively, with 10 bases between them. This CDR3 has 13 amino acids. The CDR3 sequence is CASSLWGVDEQYF. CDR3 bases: TGTGCCAGCAGCTTATGGGGGGTCGACGAGCAGTACTTC.

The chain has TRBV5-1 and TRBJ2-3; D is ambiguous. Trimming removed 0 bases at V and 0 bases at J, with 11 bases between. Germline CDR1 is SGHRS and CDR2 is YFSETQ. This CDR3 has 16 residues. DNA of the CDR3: TGCGCCAGCAGCTTGGCGGACCTCCCGAGCACAGATACGCAGTATTTT. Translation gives CASSLADLPSTDTQYF.

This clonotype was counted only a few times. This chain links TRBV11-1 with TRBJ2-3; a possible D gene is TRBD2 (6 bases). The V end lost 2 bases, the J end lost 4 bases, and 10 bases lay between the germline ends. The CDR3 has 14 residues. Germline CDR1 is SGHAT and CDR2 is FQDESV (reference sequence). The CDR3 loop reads CASSLTASADTQYF. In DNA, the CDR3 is TGTGCCAGCAGCTTAACGGCTAGCGCAGATACGCAGTATTTT.

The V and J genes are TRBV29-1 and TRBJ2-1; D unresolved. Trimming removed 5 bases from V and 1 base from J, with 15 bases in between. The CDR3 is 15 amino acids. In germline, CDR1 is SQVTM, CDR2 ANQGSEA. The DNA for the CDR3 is TGCAGCGTTCCCGGTGGTCTGGGGTCCTACAATGAGCAGTTCTTC. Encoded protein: CSVPGGLGSYNEQFF.

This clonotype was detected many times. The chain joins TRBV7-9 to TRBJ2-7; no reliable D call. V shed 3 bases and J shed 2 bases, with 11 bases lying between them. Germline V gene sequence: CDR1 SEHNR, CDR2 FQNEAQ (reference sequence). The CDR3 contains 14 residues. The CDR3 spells CASSLVQPPYEQYF. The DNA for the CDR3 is TGTGCCAGCAGCTTGGTACAGCCCCCCTACGAGCAGTACTTC.

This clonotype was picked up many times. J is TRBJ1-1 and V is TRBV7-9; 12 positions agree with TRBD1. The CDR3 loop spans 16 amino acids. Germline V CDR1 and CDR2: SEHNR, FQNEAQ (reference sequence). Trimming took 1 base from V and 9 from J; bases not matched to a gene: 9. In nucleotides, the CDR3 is TGTGCCAGCAGCTTAGGAAGGCCCGGGACAGGGGGCAAAGCTTTCTTT. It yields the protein CASSLGRPGTGGKAFF.

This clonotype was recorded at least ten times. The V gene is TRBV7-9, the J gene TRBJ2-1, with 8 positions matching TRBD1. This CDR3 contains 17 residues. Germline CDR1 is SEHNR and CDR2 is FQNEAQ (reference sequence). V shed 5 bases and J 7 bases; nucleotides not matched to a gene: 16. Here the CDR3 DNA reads TGTGCCAGCAGCCTCCCGCCCGGGACAGGCTTTTCAAATGAGCAGTTCTTC. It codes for CASSLPPGTGFSNEQFF.

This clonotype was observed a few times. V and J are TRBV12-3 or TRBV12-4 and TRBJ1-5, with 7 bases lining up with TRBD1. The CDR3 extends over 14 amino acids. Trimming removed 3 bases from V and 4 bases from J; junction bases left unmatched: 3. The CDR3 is CASSLETGNQPQHF. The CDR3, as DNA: TGTGCCAGCAGTTTGGAGACAGGGAATCAGCCCCAGCATTTT.

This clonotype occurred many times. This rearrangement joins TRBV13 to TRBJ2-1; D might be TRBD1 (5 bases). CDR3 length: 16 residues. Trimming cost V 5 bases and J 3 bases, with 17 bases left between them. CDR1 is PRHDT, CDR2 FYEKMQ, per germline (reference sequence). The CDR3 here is CASSPGLGPFYNEQFF. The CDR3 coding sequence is TGTGCCAGCAGCCCAGGGCTCGGGCCCTTCTACAATGAGCAGTTCTTC.

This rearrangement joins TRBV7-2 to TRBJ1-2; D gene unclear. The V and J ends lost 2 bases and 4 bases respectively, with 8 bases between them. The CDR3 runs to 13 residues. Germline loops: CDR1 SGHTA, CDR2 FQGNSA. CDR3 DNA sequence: TGTGCCAGCAGCTTAATAGCCGCCTATGGCTACACCTTC. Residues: CASSLIAAYGYTF.

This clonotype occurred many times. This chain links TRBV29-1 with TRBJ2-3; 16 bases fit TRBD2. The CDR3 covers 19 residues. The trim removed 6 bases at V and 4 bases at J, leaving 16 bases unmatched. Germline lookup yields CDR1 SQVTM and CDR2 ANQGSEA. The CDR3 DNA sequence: TGCAGCGTAACTGCCGGGACTAGCGGGAGGGCCCTTCTCCCAGATACGCAGTATTTT. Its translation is CSVTAGTSGRALLPDTQYF.

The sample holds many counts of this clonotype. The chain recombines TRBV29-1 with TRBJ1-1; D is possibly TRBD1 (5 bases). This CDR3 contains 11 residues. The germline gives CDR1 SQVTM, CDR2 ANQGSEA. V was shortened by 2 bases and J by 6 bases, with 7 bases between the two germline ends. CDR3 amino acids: CSVEWGSEAFF. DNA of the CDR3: TGCAGCGTTGAATGGGGCTCTGAAGCTTTCTTT. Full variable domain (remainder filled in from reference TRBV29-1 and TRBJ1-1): SAVISQKPSRDICQRGTSLTIQCQVDSQVTMMFWYRQQPGQSLTLIATANQGSEATYESGFVIDKFPISRPNLTFSTLTVSNMSPEDSSIYLCSVEWGSEAFFGQGTRLTVV.

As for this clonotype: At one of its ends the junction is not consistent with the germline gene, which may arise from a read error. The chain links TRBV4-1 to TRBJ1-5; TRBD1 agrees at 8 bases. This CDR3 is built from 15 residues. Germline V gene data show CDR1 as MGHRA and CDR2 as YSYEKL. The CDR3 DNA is TGCGCCAGCAGCCAAGATGGACAGGGCCTTCAGACCCAGCATTTT. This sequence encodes CASSQDGQGLQTQHF.

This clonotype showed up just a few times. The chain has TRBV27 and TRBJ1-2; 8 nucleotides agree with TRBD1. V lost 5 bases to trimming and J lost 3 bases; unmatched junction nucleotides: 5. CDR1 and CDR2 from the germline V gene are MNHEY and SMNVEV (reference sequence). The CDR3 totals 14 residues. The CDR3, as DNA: TGTGCCAGCAGTGAACGGACAGGGCACTATGGCTACACCTTC. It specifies CASSERTGHYGYTF.

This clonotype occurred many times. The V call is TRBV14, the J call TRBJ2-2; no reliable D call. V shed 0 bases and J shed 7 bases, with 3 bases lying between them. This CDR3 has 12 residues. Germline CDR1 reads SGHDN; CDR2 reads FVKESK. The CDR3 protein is CASSQDFGELFF. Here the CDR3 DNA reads TGTGCCAGCAGCCAAGATTTCGGGGAGCTGTTTTTT.

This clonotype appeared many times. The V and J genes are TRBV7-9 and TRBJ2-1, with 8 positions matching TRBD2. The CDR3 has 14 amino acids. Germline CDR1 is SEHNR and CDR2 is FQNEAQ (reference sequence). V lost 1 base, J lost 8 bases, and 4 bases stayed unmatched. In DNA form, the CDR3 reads TGTGCCAGCAGCTTAGAGACTAGCGCCGATGAGCAGTTCTTC. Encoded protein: CASSLETSADEQFF.

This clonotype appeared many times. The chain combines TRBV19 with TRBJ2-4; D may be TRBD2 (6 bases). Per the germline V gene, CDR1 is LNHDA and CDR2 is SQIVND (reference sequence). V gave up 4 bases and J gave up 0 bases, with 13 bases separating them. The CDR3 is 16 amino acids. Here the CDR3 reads CASSRKAGLAKNIQYF. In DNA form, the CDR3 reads TGTGCCAGTAGTAGGAAGGCGGGACTAGCCAAAAACATTCAGTACTTC. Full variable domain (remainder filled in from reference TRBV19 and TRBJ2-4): DGGITQSPKYLFRKEGQNVTLSCEQNLNHDAMYWYRQDPGQGLRLIYYSQIVNDFQKGDIAEGYSVSREKKESFPLTVTSAQKNPTAFYLCASSRKAGLAKNIQYFGAGTRLSVL.

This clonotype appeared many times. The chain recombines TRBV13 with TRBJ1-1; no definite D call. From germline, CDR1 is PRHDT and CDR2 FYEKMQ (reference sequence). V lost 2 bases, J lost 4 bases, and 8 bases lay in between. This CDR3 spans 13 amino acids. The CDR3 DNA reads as TGTGCCAGCAGCTTACGCTGGGGCACTGAAGCTTTCTTT. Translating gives CASSLRWGTEAFF.

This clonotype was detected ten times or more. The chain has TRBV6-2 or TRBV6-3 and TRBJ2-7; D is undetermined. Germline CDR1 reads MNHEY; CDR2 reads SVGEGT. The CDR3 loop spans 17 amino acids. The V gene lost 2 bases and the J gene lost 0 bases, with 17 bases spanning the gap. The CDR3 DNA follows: TGTGCCAGCAGTTACCCATTTCTGGGCCCCCGCTCCTACGAGCAGTACTTC. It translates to CASSYPFLGPRSYEQYF.

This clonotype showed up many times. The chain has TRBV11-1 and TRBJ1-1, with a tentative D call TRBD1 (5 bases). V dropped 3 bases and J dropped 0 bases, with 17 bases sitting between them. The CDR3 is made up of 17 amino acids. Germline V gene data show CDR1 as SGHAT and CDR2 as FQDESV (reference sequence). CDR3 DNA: TGTGCCAGCAGCTTTGAAAGGACACAGACAATGAACACTGAAGCTTTCTTT. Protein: CASSFERTQTMNTEAFF.

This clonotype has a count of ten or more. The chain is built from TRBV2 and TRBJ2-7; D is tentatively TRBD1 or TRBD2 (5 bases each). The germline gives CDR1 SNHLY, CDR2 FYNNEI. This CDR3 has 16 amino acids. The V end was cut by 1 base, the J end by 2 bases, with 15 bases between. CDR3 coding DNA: TGTGCCAGCAGTGAAGGCCGGCCAGGGAGAGCCTACGAGCAGTACTTC. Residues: CASSEGRPGRAYEQYF.

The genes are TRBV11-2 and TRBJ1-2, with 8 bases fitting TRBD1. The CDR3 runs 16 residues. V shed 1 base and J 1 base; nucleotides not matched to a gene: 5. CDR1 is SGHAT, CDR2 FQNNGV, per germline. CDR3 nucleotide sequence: TGTGCCAGCAGCTTAGCCCCAGGGGGCAGTAACTATGGCTACACCTTC. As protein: CASSLAPGGSNYGYTF.

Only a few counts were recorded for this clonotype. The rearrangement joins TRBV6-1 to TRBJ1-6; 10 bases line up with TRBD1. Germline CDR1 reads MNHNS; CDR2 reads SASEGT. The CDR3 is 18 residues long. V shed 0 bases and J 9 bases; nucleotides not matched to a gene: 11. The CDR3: CASSEARGPGQGFSPLHF. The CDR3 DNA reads TGTGCCAGCAGTGAAGCTCGCGGCCCGGGACAGGGGTTTTCACCCCTCCACTTT.

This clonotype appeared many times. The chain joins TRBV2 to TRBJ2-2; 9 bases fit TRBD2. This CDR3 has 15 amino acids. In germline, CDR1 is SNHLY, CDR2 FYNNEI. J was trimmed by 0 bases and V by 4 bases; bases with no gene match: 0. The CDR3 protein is CASSGLAANTGELFF. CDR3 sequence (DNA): TGTGCCAGCAGTGGACTAGCGGCGAACACCGGGGAGCTGTTTTTT.

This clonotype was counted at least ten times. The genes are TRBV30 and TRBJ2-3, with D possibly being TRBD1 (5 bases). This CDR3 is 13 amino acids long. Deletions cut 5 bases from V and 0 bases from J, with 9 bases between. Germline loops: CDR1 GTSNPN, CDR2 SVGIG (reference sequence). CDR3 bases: TGTGCCTGGGACAGTTTAAGCACAGATACGCAGTATTTT. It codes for CAWDSLSTDTQYF.

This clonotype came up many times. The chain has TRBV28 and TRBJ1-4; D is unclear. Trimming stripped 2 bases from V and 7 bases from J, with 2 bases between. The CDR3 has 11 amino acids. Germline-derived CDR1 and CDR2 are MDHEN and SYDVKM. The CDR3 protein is CASSLGEKLFF. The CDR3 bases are TGTGCCAGCAGTTTAGGTGAAAAACTGTTTTTT.

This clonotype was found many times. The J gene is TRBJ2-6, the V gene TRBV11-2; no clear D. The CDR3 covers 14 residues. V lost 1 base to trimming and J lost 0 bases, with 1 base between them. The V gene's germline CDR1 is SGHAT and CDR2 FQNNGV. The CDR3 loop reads CASSLASGANVLTF. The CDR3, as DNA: TGTGCCAGCAGCTTAGCCTCTGGGGCCAACGTCCTGACTTTC.

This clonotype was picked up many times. The CDR3: CSATRLAGVEQYF. The CDR3 DNA reads TGCAGTGCTACCCGACTAGCGGGAGTCGAGCAGTACTTC. The V gene is TRBV20-1, the J gene TRBJ2-7; 12 bases fit TRBD2. V lost 4 bases to trimming and J lost 6 bases; unmatched junction nucleotides: 4. This CDR3 comprises 13 residues. The germline V gene has CDR1 DFQATT and CDR2 SNEGSKA (reference sequence).